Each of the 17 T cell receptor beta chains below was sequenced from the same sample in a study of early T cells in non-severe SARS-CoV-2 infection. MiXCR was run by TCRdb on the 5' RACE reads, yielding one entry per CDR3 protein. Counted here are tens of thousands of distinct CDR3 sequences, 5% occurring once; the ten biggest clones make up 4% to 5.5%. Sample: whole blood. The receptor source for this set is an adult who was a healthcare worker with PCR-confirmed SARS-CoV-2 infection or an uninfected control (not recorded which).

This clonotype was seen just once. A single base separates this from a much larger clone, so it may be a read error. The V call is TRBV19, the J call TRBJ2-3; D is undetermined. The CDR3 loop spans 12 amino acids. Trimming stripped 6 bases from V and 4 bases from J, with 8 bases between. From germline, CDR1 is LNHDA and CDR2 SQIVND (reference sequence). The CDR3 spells CASSLLSDTQYF. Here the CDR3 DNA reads TGTGCCAGTAGCCTACTATCAGATACGCAGTATTTT.

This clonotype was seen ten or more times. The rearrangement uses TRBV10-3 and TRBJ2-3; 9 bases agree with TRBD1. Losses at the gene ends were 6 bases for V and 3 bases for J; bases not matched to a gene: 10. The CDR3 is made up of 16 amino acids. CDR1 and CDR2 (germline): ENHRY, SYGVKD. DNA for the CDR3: TGTGCCATCAGGAAATCGGGACAGGGAGGGACAGATACGCAGTATTTT. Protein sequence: CAIRKSGQGGTDTQYF.

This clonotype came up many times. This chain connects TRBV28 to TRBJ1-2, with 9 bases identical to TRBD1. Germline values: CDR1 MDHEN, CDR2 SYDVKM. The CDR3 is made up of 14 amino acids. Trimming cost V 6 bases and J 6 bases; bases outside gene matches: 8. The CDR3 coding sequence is TGTGCCAGCAGCCAACCCAGGACAGGGGATGGCTACACCTTC. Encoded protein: CASSQPRTGDGYTF.

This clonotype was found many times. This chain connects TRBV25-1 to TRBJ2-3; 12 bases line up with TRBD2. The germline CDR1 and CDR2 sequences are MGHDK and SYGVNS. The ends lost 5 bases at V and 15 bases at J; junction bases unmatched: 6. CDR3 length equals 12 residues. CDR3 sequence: CASSTASGGEYF. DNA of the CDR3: TGTGCCAGCAGTACGGCTAGCGGGGGGGAATATTTT.

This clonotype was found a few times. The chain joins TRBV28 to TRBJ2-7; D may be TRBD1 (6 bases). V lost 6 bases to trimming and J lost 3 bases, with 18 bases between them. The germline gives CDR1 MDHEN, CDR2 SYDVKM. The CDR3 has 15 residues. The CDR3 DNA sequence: TGTGCCAGCAGCCGCCCGGGACAACTTCTCTACGAGCAGTACTTC. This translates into CASSRPGQLLYEQYF. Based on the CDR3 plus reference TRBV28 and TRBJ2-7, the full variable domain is DVKVTQSSRYLVKRTGEKVFLECVQDMDHENMFWYRQDPGLGLRLIYFSYDVKMKEKGDIPEGYSVSREKKERFSLILESASTNQTSMYLCASSRPGQLLYEQYFGPGTRLTVT.

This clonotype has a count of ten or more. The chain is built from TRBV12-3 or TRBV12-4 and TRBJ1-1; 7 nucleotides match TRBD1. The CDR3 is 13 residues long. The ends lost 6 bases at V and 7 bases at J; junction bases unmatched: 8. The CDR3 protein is CASRLTGTVEAFF. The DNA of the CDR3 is TGTGCCAGCAGATTAACCGGGACAGTTGAAGCTTTCTTT.

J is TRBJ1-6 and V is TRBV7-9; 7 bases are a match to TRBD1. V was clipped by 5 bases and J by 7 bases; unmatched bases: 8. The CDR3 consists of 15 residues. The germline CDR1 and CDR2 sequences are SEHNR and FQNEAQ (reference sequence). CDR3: CASSQKGTENSPLHF. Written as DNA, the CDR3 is TGTGCCAGCAGCCAAAAAGGGACAGAGAATTCACCCCTCCACTTT. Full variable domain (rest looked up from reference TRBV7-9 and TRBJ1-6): DTGVSQNPRHKITKRGQNVTFRCDPISEHNRLYWYRQTLGQGPEFLTYFQNEAQLEKSRLLSDRFSAERPKGSFSTLEIQRTEQGDSAMYLCASSQKGTENSPLHFGNGTRLTVT.

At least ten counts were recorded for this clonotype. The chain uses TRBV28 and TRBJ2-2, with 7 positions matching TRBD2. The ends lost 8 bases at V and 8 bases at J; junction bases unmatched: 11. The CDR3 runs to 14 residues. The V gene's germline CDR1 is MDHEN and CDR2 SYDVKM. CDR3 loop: CASDSRGDAGELFF. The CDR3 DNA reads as TGTGCCAGCGATTCCCGGGGGGACGCAGGGGAGCTGTTTTTT.

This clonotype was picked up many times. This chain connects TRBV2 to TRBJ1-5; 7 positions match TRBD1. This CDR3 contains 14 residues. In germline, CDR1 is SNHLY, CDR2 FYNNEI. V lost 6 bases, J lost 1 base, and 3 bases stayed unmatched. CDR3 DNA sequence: TGTGCCAGCAGCTCGGACAGGAGCAATCAGCCCCAGCATTTT. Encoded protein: CASSSDRSNQPQHF.

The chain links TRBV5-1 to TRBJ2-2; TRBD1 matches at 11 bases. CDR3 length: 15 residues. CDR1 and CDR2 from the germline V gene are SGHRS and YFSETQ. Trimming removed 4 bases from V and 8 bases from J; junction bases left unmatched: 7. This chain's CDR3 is CASSPGQGALGELFF. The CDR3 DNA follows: TGCGCCAGCAGCCCAGGACAGGGGGCGCTGGGGGAGCTGTTTTTT.

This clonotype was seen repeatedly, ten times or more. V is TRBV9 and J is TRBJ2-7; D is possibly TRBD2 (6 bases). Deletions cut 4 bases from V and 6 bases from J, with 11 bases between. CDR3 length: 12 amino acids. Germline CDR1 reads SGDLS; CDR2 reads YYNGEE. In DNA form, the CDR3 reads TGTGCCAGCAGCCCGACGGGGGTCGAGCAGTACTTC. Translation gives CASSPTGVEQYF.

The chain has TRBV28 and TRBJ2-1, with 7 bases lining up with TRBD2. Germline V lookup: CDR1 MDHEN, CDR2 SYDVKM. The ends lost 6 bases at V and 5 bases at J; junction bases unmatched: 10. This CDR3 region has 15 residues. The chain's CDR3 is CASRDSGTINNEQFF. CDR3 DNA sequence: TGTGCCAGCAGGGACTCCGGGACTATTAACAATGAGCAGTTCTTC.

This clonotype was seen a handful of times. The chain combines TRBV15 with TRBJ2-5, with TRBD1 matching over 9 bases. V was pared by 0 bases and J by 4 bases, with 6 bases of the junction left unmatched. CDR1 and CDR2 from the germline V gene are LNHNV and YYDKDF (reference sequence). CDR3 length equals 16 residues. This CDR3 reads CATSRDLGTGRETQYF. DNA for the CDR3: TGTGCCACCAGCAGAGATCTGGGGACAGGGCGAGAGACCCAGTACTTC.

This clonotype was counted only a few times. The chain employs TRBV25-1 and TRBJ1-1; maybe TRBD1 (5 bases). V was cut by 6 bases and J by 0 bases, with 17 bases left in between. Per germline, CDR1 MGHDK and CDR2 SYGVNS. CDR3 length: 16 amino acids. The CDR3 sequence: CASSGGGARVNTEAFF. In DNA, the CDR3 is TGTGCCAGCAGCGGCGGAGGGGCGCGGGTGAACACTGAAGCTTTCTTT.

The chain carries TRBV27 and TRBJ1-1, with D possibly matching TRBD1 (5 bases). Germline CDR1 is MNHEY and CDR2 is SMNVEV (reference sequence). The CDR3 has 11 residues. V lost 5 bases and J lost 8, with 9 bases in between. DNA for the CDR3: TGTGCCAGCAGTCGTGGACACGAAGCTTTCTTT. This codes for CASSRGHEAFF.

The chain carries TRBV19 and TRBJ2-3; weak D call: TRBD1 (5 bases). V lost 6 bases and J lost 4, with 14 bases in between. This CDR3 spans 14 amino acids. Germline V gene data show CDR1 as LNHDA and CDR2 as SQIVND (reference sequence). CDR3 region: CASRKSVRADTQYF. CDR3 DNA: TGTGCCAGTAGGAAGAGCGTCAGGGCAGATACGCAGTATTTT.

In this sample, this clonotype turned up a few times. The CDR3 nucleotides are TGTGCCAGCTCGCGGGACTCCCTTAGCAGCGATGAGCAGTTCTTC. Protein: CASSRDSLSSDEQFF. The chain has TRBV18 and TRBJ2-1; the D gene is possibly TRBD2 (6 bases). The CDR3 runs 15 residues. CDR1 KGHSH and CDR2 LQKENI come from the germline V gene. V was shortened by 6 bases and J by 8 bases, with 20 bases between the two germline ends. Full variable domain (remainder filled in from reference TRBV18 and TRBJ2-1): NAGVMQNPRHLVRRRGQEARLRCSPMKGHSHVYWYRQLPEEGLKFMVYLQKENIIDESGMPKERFSAEFPKEGPSILRIQQVVRGDSAAYFCASSRDSLSSDEQFFGPGTRLTVL.